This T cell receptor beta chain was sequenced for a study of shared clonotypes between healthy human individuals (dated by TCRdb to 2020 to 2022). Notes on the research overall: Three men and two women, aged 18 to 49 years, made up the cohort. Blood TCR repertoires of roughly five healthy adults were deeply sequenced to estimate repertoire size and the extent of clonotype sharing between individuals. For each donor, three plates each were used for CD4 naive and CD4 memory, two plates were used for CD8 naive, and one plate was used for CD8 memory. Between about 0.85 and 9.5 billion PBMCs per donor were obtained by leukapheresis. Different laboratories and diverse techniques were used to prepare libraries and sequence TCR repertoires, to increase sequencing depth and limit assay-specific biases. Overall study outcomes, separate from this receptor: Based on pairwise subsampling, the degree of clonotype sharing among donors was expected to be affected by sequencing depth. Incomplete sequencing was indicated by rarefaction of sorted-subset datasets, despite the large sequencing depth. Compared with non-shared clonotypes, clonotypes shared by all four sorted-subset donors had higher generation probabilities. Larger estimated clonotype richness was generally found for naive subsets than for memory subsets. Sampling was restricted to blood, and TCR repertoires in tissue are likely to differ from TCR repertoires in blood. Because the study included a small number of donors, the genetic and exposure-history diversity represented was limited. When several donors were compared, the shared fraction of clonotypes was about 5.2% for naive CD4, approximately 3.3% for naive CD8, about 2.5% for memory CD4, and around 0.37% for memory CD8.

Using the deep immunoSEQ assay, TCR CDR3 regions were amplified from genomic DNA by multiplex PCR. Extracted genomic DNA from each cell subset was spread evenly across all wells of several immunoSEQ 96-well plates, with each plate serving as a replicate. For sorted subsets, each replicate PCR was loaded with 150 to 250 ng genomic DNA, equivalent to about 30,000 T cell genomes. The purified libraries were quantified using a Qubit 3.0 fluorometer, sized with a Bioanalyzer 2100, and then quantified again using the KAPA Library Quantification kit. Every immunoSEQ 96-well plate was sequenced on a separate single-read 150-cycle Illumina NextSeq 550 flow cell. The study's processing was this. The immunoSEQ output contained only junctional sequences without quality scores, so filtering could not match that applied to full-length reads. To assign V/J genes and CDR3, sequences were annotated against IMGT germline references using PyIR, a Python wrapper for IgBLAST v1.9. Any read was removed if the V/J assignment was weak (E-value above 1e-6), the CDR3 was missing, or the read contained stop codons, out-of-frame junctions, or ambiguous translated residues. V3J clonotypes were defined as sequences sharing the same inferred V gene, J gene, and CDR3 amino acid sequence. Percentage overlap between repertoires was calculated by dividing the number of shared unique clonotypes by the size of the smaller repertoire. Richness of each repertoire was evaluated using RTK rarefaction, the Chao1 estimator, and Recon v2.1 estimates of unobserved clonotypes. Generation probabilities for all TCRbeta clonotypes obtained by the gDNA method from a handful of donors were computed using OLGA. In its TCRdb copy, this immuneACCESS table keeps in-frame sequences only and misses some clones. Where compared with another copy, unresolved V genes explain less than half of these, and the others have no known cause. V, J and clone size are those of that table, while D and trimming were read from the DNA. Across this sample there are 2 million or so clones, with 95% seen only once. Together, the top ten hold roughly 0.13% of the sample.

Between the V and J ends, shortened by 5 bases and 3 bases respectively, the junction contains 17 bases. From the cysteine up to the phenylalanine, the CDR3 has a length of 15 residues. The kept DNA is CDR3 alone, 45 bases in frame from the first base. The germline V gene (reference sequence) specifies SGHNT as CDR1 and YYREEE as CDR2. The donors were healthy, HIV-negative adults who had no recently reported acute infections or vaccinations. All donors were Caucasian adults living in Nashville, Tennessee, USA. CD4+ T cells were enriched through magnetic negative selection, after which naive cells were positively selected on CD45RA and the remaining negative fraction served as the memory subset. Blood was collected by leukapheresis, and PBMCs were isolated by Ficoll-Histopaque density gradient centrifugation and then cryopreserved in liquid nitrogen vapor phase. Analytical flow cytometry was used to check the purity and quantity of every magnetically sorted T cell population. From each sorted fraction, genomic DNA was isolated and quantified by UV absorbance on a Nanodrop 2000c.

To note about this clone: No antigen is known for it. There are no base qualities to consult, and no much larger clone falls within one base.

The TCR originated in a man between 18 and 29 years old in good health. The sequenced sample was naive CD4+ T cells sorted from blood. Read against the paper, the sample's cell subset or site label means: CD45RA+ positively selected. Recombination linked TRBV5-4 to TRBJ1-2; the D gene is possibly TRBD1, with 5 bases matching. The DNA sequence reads TGTGCCAGCAGTTCCCCCGGGGGGGTGGACTATGGCTACACCTTC. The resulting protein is CASSSPGGVDYGYTF.